The 2 T cell receptor beta chains presented below share a single source sample, sequenced in a study of cytomegalovirus exposure and HLA in healthy donors. 13 Jbeta primers and 60 Vbeta primers were used for the PCR. Clones were sequenced by immunoSEQ multiplex PCR, and TCRdb holds only the in-frame ones, with some missing. The data contain about 170,000 clones, approximately 80% of them singletons. Material: PBMCs. Receptor source: a woman aged 50 to 60 in good health and CMV-seropositive.

The gene calls are TRBV15 and TRBJ1-1; possibly TRBD1 for D (5 bases). This CDR3 is built from 13 residues. CDR1 LNHNV and CDR2 YYDKDF come from the germline V gene (reference sequence). The V end lost 7 bases, the J end lost 1 base, and 10 bases lay between the germline ends. The CDR3 DNA follows: TGTGCCACCACCCCGACAGCGAACACTGAAGCTTTCTTT. Its protein is CATTPTANTEAFF.

The chain joins TRBV19 to TRBJ2-7, with D possibly matching TRBD1 (7 bases). Germline CDR1 is LNHDA and CDR2 is SQIVND (reference sequence). The V end was cut by 4 bases, the J end by 3 bases, with 13 bases between. The CDR3 consists of 14 residues. The CDR3 region has the DNA TGTGCCAGTAGTAACCAGGGGGGACTCTACGAGCAGTACTTC. This translates into CASSNQGGLYEQYF.